The source of this T cell receptor (beta chain) is a study of CD8+CD57+ T cells in acquired aplastic anemia. Study-wide background: Sorted cells (CD4+ and CD8+) yielded DNA amounts that averaged about 2.9 ug. An average of about 11 million reads for CD4+ cells was obtained from healthy donors.

CDR3 and TCR beta VDJ profiling relied on genomic DNA as the template. From the reads, TCRdb called clonotypes with MiXCR, one entry per CDR3 protein. Of just over 400,000 distinct CDR3 sequences listed, around 72% are singletons. This receptor was obtained from a human donor in good health, serving as a control. Sequenced sample: sorted CD4+, CD8+, or CD8+CD57+ T cells (not recorded which) from PBMCs.

The CDR3 DNA sequence: TGTGCCAGCAGCCTAGGAGCCGGACAGGGGGCGTTAGAAACTGAAGCTTTCTTT. Translating gives CASSLGAGQGALETEAFF. V is TRBV11-2 and J is TRBJ1-1; TRBD1 agrees at 11 bases. This CDR3 region has 18 residues. Germline CDR1 SGHAT, CDR2 FQNNGV. Trimming removed 5 bases from V and 5 bases from J; junction bases left unmatched: 16.